These T cell receptor beta chains were read from a single sample in a study of vaccination and CD4 T cells after COVID-19. Each CDR3 protein gets one entry after TCRdb re-called the PCR reads with MiXCR. This sample yields about 12,000 distinct CDR3 sequences, of which more than 70% are seen a single time; 20% to 25% belongs to the top ten. These receptors are not linked to any known antigen. The sequenced sample consisted of CD4+ T cells from blood, cultured in vitro. The source is a human donor who had recovered from COVID-19. Both conserved end residues are part of each CDR3. D genes are given only for firm matches. Not every row has a clone size; where given, it reads once, few, many or a size class.

CDR3nt,CDR3aa,d_gene,abundance,j_gene,v_gene
TGCAGTGCTAGAAGGCCTACTAATGAAAAACTGTTTTTT,CSARRPTNEKLFF,.,.,TRBJ1-4,TRBV20-1
TGTGCCAGCAGTTTCCGCGGGAAGACTGATACGCAGTATTTT,CASSFRGKTDTQYF,.,.,TRBJ2-3,TRBV28
TGCGCCAGCAGCTTTGGGGCGCAGGGGGGAGACTATGGCTACACCTTC,CASSFGAQGGDYGYTF,TRBD1,.,TRBJ1-2,TRBV5-1
TGTGCCAGTAGTATTTCAGGGGCGCCCGGGCGTGGCTACACCTTC,CASSISGAPGRGYTF,.,.,TRBJ1-2,TRBV19
TGTGCCAGCAGCTTAACGGGCGGACCCGCCCGCCAAGAGACCCAGTACTTC,CASSLTGGPARQETQYF,.,.,TRBJ2-5,TRBV7-3
TGTGCCAGCAGAGAGGGGGGAATTTATAGCAATCAGCCCCAGCATTTT,CASREGGIYSNQPQHF,.,.,TRBJ1-5,TRBV27
TGTGCCAGCAGCTTAGCGCAGGGACTAGCGGGAGTTGGCGAGCAGTTCTTC,CASSLAQGLAGVGEQFF,TRBD2,once,TRBJ2-1,TRBV7-2
TGTGCCAGCAGGTCTCGACCCCTCCACACAGATACGCAGTATTTT,CASRSRPLHTDTQYF,.,.,TRBJ2-3,TRBV7-3
TGTGCCAGCCAGGGACAGGGGGCTTACAATGAGCAGTTCTTC,CASQGQGAYNEQFF,TRBD1,.,TRBJ2-1,TRBV27
TGCAGTGCTCTTAGAACCGGGACAGGGTTTTCACCCCTCCACTTT,CSALRTGTGFSPLHF,TRBD1,.,TRBJ1-6,TRBV20-1
TGCAGTGCTAGAGATCAGGTAGATTCGGCCAAAAACATTCAGTACTTC,CSARDQVDSAKNIQYF,.,few,TRBJ2-4,TRBV20-1
TGTGCCAGCAGCCCCCAACAGGGGATGAACACTGAAGCTTTCTTT,CASSPQQGMNTEAFF,TRBD1,.,TRBJ1-1,TRBV11-2
TGTGCCAGCATCTTAGGACACTATAGCAATCAGCCCCAGCATTTT,CASILGHYSNQPQHF,.,few,TRBJ1-5,TRBV6-1
TGTGCCACAAAGCGGGACACAGACTCCTACGAGCAGTACTTC,CATKRDTDSYEQYF,.,.,TRBJ2-7,TRBV2
TGTGCCAGCAGTTACTCGGGTAGCAATCAGCCCCAGCATTTT,CASSYSGSNQPQHF,.,.,TRBJ1-5,TRBV6-2/TRBV6-3
TGTGCCAGCTCACCACAGGACAGGGTCGGCTACACCTTC,CASSPQDRVGYTF,TRBD1,.,TRBJ1-2,TRBV18
TGTGCCAGCAGCTTCCGGGACAGGGGGTCAGGGGCCAACGTCCTGACTTTC,CASSFRDRGSGANVLTF,TRBD1,.,TRBJ2-6,TRBV11-2
TGTGCCAGCAGACTTGGACAGGGCCTGGAGACCCAGTACTTC,CASRLGQGLETQYF,TRBD1,.,TRBJ2-5,TRBV7-2
TGTGCCACCAGTGATACATCAGAGGGGAATCAGCCCCAGCATTTT,CATSDTSEGNQPQHF,.,.,TRBJ1-5,TRBV24-1
TGCAGTGCCGAGGGGGGGGGCGTTAGCACAGATACGCAGTATTTT,CSAEGGGVSTDTQYF,.,few,TRBJ2-3,TRBV20-1
TGTGCCAGCAGTTACTCGACAGGTCGGAGGGGCACTGAAGCTTTCTTT,CASSYSTGRRGTEAFF,.,medium-sized,TRBJ1-1,TRBV6-5
TGCAGTGCAGATGCAGGGGGGGAGACCCAGTACTTC,CSADAGGETQYF,.,.,TRBJ2-5,TRBV20-1
TGTGCCAGCAGCTTGTCCAGGGCCCAAGAGACCCAGTACTTC,CASSLSRAQETQYF,.,few,TRBJ2-5,TRBV7-8
TGTGCCAGCAGCTCTGGGGGCCAGTCCTACGAGCAGTACTTC,CASSSGGQSYEQYF,.,.,TRBJ2-7,TRBV7-6
TGTGCCAGCAGCCCGGGACAGATCTATGGCTACACCTTC,CASSPGQIYGYTF,TRBD1,.,TRBJ1-2,TRBV6-2/TRBV6-3
TGTGCCATCAGCCCCGGGGAGAACTATGGCTACACCTTC,CAISPGENYGYTF,.,once,TRBJ1-2,TRBV6-1
TGTGCCAGCAGTGAAGCTGGTTGGGTGGAGACCCAGTACTTC,CASSEAGWVETQYF,.,once,TRBJ2-5,TRBV2
TGTGCCAGCAGCTTAGTCACGGGGGATGGGAATCAGCCCCAGCATTTT,CASSLVTGDGNQPQHF,.,few,TRBJ1-5,TRBV7-9
TGTGCCACCAGCAGCAGAGGTTTCCGGGGGACCGGGGAGCTGTTTTTT,CATSSRGFRGTGELFF,.,.,TRBJ2-2,TRBV15
TGTGCCAGCAGTCGCTTGGGTCATAATTCACCCCTCCACTTT,CASSRLGHNSPLHF,.,.,TRBJ1-6,TRBV12-3/TRBV12-4
TGTGCCAGCAAAATACCTCGACAGGAGAGTTCACCCCTCCACTTT,CASKIPRQESSPLHF,.,.,TRBJ1-6,TRBV6-2/TRBV6-3
TGCAGTGCTAGGGTTGGGACAGGGGGCGATCTTTCGACTTTCTTT,CSARVGTGGDLSTFF,TRBD1,.,TRBJ1-1,TRBV20-1
TGTGCCAGCAGCTTAGTGGCGGGAAGCAATCAGCCCCAGCATTTT,CASSLVAGSNQPQHF,.,.,TRBJ1-5,TRBV7-2
TGCGCCAGCAGTGATGAAAGCGGGACTAGCGGGAAGGGGGATACGCAGTATTTT,CASSDESGTSGKGDTQYF,TRBD2,.,TRBJ2-3,TRBV10-1
TGCAGTGCTAGAGAGGCAACAGGGATGAACACTGAAGCTTTCTTT,CSAREATGMNTEAFF,.,few,TRBJ1-1,TRBV20-1
TGTGCCACCAGTGAACCGGGACTAGCGGGAGTAGATACGCAGTATTTT,CATSEPGLAGVDTQYF,TRBD2,once,TRBJ2-3,TRBV24-1
TGTGCCACCCAGGGGGCGCCTGGAAACACCATATATTTT,CATQGAPGNTIYF,TRBD1,.,TRBJ1-3,TRBV24-1
TGTGCCAGCAGCTTTTTTACAGATACGCAGTATTTT,CASSFFTDTQYF,.,large,TRBJ2-3,TRBV7-2
TGCGCCAGCAGCCGGGAGGGCAGGCTCAATCAGCCCCAGCATTTT,CASSREGRLNQPQHF,.,.,TRBJ1-5,TRBV5-1
TGTGCCAGCAGCTCCGCACCGGAGACCGAACAGCCCCAGCATTTT,CASSSAPETEQPQHF,.,.,TRBJ1-5,TRBV7-6
TGCAGCGTCTGTTCGAGCGGAACAGATACGCAGTATTTT,CSVCSSGTDTQYF,.,.,TRBJ2-3,TRBV29-1
TGTGCCAGCAGACGCGATTACAGGGTTACTGAAGCTTTCTTT,CASRRDYRVTEAFF,.,.,TRBJ1-1,TRBV11-2
TGTGCCAGCAGCGGGGGACGGGGAGGAAACACCATATATTTT,CASSGGRGGNTIYF,.,.,TRBJ1-3,TRBV7-6
TGTGCCACCAGCAGAGGGGAACGGGACGGGGGCACAGATACGCAGTATTTT,CATSRGERDGGTDTQYF,.,.,TRBJ2-3,TRBV15
TGTGCCAGCAGCTTACGGCAGGGGGGGACTAATGAAAAACTGTTTTTT,CASSLRQGGTNEKLFF,TRBD1,.,TRBJ1-4,TRBV7-9
TGTGCCAGCAGCTTAGACCGGGGGGCGAAGGAGCAGTACTTC,CASSLDRGAKEQYF,.,.,TRBJ2-7,TRBV7-9
TGTGCCACCAGTACCACGGAGGGGGGGCGCGGGCAGTACTTC,CATSTTEGGRGQYF,.,.,TRBJ2-7,TRBV24-1